Below are 21 T cell receptor beta chains sequenced from a single sample in a study of graft-versus-host responses after intestinal transplantation. TCRdb keeps only in-frame clones here, not all; method: immunoSEQ multiplex PCR. This repertoire shows 100,000 or so clones, 87% found once; its top ten account for around 0.95%. No cognate antigen is known for these TCRs. The sample consisted of unstimulated CD4+ T cells sorted from spleen or lymph node cells, taken before transplant. Receptors originate from a human donor who was the organ donor for an intestinal transplant.

There are a few counts of this clone. CDR3 nucleotides: TGCGCCAGCAGTGAGGCGGGGGGCCTCTACAATGAGCAGTTCTTC. Its translation: CASSEAGGLYNEQFF. The rearrangement joins TRBV10-1 to TRBJ2-1, with 8 positions matching TRBD2. In germline, CDR1 is WNHNN, CDR2 SYGVQD (reference sequence). The junction had 3 bases not matched to a gene; V was cut back by 2 bases and J by 3 bases. CDR3 length equals 15 residues.

This chain joins TRBV28 and TRBJ2-3; D not resolved. This CDR3 spans 15 amino acids. V dropped 7 bases and J dropped 0 bases, with 14 bases sitting between them. Germline CDR1 MDHEN, CDR2 SYDVKM. The DNA of the CDR3 is TGTGCCAGCACCAAACGCGTGGCTAGCACAGATACGCAGTATTTT. Protein sequence: CASTKRVASTDTQYF.

This sequence joins TRBV6-5 and TRBJ2-7; 11 bases line up with TRBD1. CDR1 is MNHEY and CDR2 is SVGAGI in the germline V gene. The CDR3 is made up of 16 amino acids. The V gene end was trimmed by 4 bases and the J gene end by 2 bases; junction bases not matched to a gene: 7. The CDR3 here is CASSSRDRGATYEQYF. The CDR3 DNA reads as TGTGCCAGCAGTTCTAGGGACAGGGGGGCTACCTACGAGCAGTACTTC.

The J gene is TRBJ1-2, the V gene TRBV27, with 8 bases aligning to TRBD1. The CDR3 runs to 14 residues. CDR1 is MNHEY, CDR2 SMNVEV, per germline (reference sequence). Trimming cost V 6 bases and J 3 bases; bases outside gene matches: 6. The CDR3 DNA sequence: TGTGCCAGCAGGCGACAGGGGTTCGACTATGGCTACACCTTC. Amino acids: CASRRQGFDYGYTF.

The chain has TRBV5-4 and TRBJ2-7; 9 bases line up with TRBD1. V lost 3 bases, J lost 8 bases, and 9 bases stayed unmatched. The CDR3 has 14 amino acids. Germline CDR1 SGHNT, CDR2 YYREEE (reference sequence). As DNA, the CDR3 is TGTGCCAGCAGCTCGCCGGGACAGGGATTTCAGCAGTACTTC. Its translation: CASSSPGQGFQQYF. Full variable domain (rest looked up from reference TRBV5-4 and TRBJ2-7): ETGVTQSPTHLIKTRGQQVTLRCSSQSGHNTVSWYQQALGQGPQFIFQYYREEENGRGNFPPRFSGLQFPNYSSELNVNALELDDSALYLCASSSPGQGFQQYFGPGTRLTVT.

This clone was counted between two and nine times. The genes are TRBV19 and TRBJ1-6; TRBD1 aligns across 9 bases. The CDR3 contains 16 residues. With V trimmed by 10 bases and J by 5 bases, 12 bases remained unmatched. Germline V gene data show CDR1 as LNHDA and CDR2 as SQIVND (reference sequence). The DNA of the CDR3 is TGTGCCACCAAAGGAACAGGGGGCTTGAATAATTCACCCCTCCACTTT. This codes for CATKGTGGLNNSPLHF.

This chain connects TRBV15 to TRBJ1-3; D is unresolved. The CDR3 length is 15 residues. CDR1 is LNHNV and CDR2 is YYDKDF in the germline V gene (reference sequence). The germline V and J ends were trimmed by 0 bases and 0 bases, with 6 bases remaining between them. The CDR3 DNA follows: TGTGCCACCAGCAGAGACACCCCCTCTGGAAACACCATATATTTT. Residues: CATSRDTPSGNTIYF.

The rearrangement joins TRBV10-3 to TRBJ1-4, with 9 bases identical to TRBD1. This CDR3 has 16 residues. J was trimmed by 5 bases and V by 5 bases; bases with no gene match: 9. Germline V gene data show CDR1 as ENHRY and CDR2 as SYGVKD. CDR3 in DNA: TGTGCCATCAGTCCCGGGACAGGGTACGGGAATGAAAAACTGTTTTTT. It encodes CAISPGTGYGNEKLFF.

The rearrangement links TRBV30 to TRBJ1-1; TRBD1 matches 8 bases. Germline lookup yields CDR1 GTSNPN and CDR2 SVGIG (reference sequence). The CDR3 runs 13 residues. With V trimmed by 3 bases and J by 1 base, 1 base remained unmatched. CDR3 residues: CAWRGTGNTEAFF. CDR3 coding DNA: TGTGCCTGGAGAGGGACAGGGAACACTGAAGCTTTCTTT.

This chain joins TRBV30 and TRBJ1-2; perhaps TRBD1 as D (6 bases). V was shortened by 5 bases and J by 8 bases, with 12 bases between the two germline ends. Germline V gene data show CDR1 as GTSNPN and CDR2 as SVGIG (reference sequence). The CDR3 is 11 amino acids. The CDR3 loop reads CAWGGGGGYTF. CDR3 DNA: TGTGCCTGGGGGGGCGGAGGAGGCTACACCTTC.

The rearrangement links TRBV10-1 to TRBJ2-3; 8 bases line up with TRBD2. J was trimmed by 2 bases and V by 0 bases; bases with no gene match: 4. The CDR3 has 16 amino acids. Germline loops: CDR1 WNHNN, CDR2 SYGVQD (reference sequence). CDR3 residues: CASSESSGGPTDTQYF. The DNA of the CDR3 is TGCGCCAGCAGTGAGTCTTCGGGGGGGCCCACAGATACGCAGTATTTT.

The chain joins TRBV9 to TRBJ2-5; no clear D gene. This CDR3 contains 13 residues. CDR1 is SGDLS and CDR2 is YYNGEE in the germline V gene. V dropped 0 bases and J dropped 5 bases, with 8 bases sitting between them. The CDR3: CASSVGVVETQYF. The CDR3 bases are TGTGCCAGCAGCGTAGGCGTGGTCGAGACCCAGTACTTC.

This rearrangement joins TRBV5-1 to TRBJ2-3; TRBD1 matches 9 bases. The CDR3 has 18 residues. Germline lookup yields CDR1 SGHRS and CDR2 YFSETQ. J lost 5 bases, V lost 0 bases, and 13 bases had no gene match. CDR3 amino acids: CASSLVVVWDRVGDTQYF. As DNA, the CDR3 is TGCGCCAGCAGCTTGGTCGTCGTGTGGGACAGGGTAGGAGATACGCAGTATTTT.

V usage is TRBV6-1 and J usage is TRBJ1-2, with 7 bases aligning to TRBD1. CDR1 is MNHNS and CDR2 is SASEGT in the germline V gene. The CDR3 is made up of 16 amino acids. Trimming cost V 1 base and J 6 bases; bases outside gene matches: 11. The CDR3: CASSEELGRGADGYTF. CDR3 nucleotide sequence: TGTGCCAGCAGTGAAGAATTAGGCAGGGGGGCGGATGGCTACACCTTC.

This rearrangement joins TRBV4-2 to TRBJ2-2, with TRBD2 identical over 10 bases. The CDR3 loop spans 16 amino acids. The germline V gene encodes CDR1 LGHNA and CDR2 YNFKEQ. V lost 3 bases and J lost 6; bases outside the gene matches: 7. CDR3 sequence: CASSHPLAGLAGELFF. The CDR3 region has the DNA TGTGCCAGCAGCCATCCACTAGCGGGGTTAGCCGGGGAGCTGTTTTTT.

The chain is built from TRBV5-1 and TRBJ2-5; 7 nucleotides align to TRBD1. This CDR3 region has 13 residues. Losses at the gene ends were 0 bases for V and 4 bases for J; bases not matched to a gene: 0. The germline V gene has CDR1 SGHRS and CDR2 YFSETQ. The CDR3 coding sequence is TGCGCCAGCAGCTTGGGGGACAGAGAGACCCAGTACTTC. Amino acids: CASSLGDRETQYF.

This clone was counted between two and nine times. The V and J genes are TRBV14 and TRBJ2-7; D perhaps matches TRBD1 (6 bases). The V gene's germline CDR1 is SGHDN and CDR2 FVKESK. V lost 0 bases and J lost 9, with 12 bases in between. This CDR3 contains 13 residues. The CDR3 nucleotides read TGTGCCAGCAGCCAAGATCTGGGGGCGGCGCAGTACTTC. This translates into CASSQDLGAAQYF.

The J gene is TRBJ2-3, the V gene TRBV6-6; 8 nucleotides line up with TRBD2. Trimming took 4 bases from V and 1 from J; bases not matched to a gene: 7. This CDR3 is 16 amino acids long. Germline-derived CDR1 and CDR2 are MNHNY and SVGAGI (reference sequence). The CDR3 DNA follows: TGTGCCAGCAGTTCCCTTGCCGGGGGGGGCACAGATACGCAGTATTTT. This sequence encodes CASSSLAGGGTDTQYF.

This clone was seen a few times. The chain recombines TRBV19 with TRBJ1-3, with unresolved D. Trimming pared 8 bases from V and 2 bases from J, leaving 10 bases between. The germline V gene encodes CDR1 LNHDA and CDR2 SQIVND (reference sequence). This CDR3 has 13 amino acids. Here the CDR3 DNA reads TGTGCCAGTTCGGGGTTTGCTGGAAACACCATATATTTT. It specifies CASSGFAGNTIYF.

The CDR3 DNA reads TGTGCCAGCAAGGGACAGACCCTCTCCTACGAGCAGTACTTC. Protein product: CASKGQTLSYEQYF. The V and J genes are TRBV6-1 and TRBJ2-7; 7 bases agree with TRBD1. Germline values: CDR1 MNHNS, CDR2 SASEGT. After removal of 7 bases from V and 0 bases from J, the junction contained 6 bases not matched to a gene. The CDR3 is 14 amino acids.

This chain uses TRBV10-3 with TRBJ2-1, with a tentative D call TRBD1 (5 bases). This CDR3 spans 13 amino acids. Trimming left V 7 bases short and J 6 bases short, with 13 bases between. Germline loops: CDR1 ENHRY, CDR2 SYGVKD. The CDR3 DNA follows: TGTGCCATCACTCCAGGGATGGTCAATGAGCAGTTCTTC. Translated: CAITPGMVNEQFF.